This T cell receptor beta chain was recorded in a study of OX40 agonist ivuxolimab in advanced cancers. Looking at the study overall: Ivuxolimab was an agonistic, fully human IgG2 monoclonal antibody directed against OX40 (CD134), a costimulatory receptor. Intravenous ivuxolimab was administered to patients every 2 weeks at six dose levels: 0.01, 0.1, 0.3, 1.5, 3 and 10 mg/kg. Of the 50 or so patients in dose escalation, about 20 had hepatocellular carcinoma, some 15 had melanoma, 9 had renal cell carcinoma and 9 had head and neck cancer. The dose-escalation cohort was 80% to 90% male with a mean age of about 60 years, ranging from roughly 23 to 80. Prior anti-PD-1, anti-PD-L1 or anti-CTLA-4 therapy was permitted, and approximately 39% of dose-escalation patients had received checkpoint inhibitors. Three dose-escalation patients achieved partial responses, one with hepatocellular carcinoma and two with cutaneous melanoma. Peripheral TCRbeta sequencing aimed to test whether ivuxolimab altered TCR sequence diversity and caused clonal T-cell expansion. The monotherapy dose-escalation portion (N of about 57 patients) of the phase I ivuxolimab trial is reported in the paper. The paper's findings and limits, for the study overall: On average, CD8+ T cells showed more expanded clones than CD4+ T cells after ivuxolimab. Clonal expansion of both CD4+ and CD8+ blood T cells was observed from baseline to week 6 at doses 0.1 to 3.0 mg/kg. Low levels of normalized T-cell clonal expansion were also seen in some patients who did not respond. The antigen specificity of the peripheral T cells that underwent clonal expansion was not determined. In the 0.1-3.0 mg/kg groups, partial responders were among the patients with the lowest normalized peripheral clonal expansion, particularly in CD8+ T cells.

The trial excluded patients who had a history of autoimmune disease or who were on systemic immunosuppression. Peripheral blood for TCR sequencing was collected from all dose cohorts at baseline, on cycle 4 day 1, and on cycle 7 day 1. Samples came from an open-label, multicenter, first-in-human phase I dose-escalation trial of ivuxolimab. Adults with locally advanced or metastatic melanoma, renal cell carcinoma, hepatocellular carcinoma or head and neck squamous cell carcinoma were enrolled in the trial. CD4+ and CD8+ T cells were sorted separately from peripheral blood before TCR sequencing. On this clone itself: The specificity of this receptor is unknown. Within one base of it there is no much larger clone, and no base qualities were kept.

V is pruned by 2 bases and J by 4 bases, leaving 7 bases of the junction without a gene match. CDR3 length: 15 amino acids, cysteine to phenylalanine. Solely the CDR3 DNA is kept, with 45 bases framed from the first base. The CDR1 and CDR2 encoded by the germline V gene (reference sequence) are MNHEY and SMNVEV. Genomic DNA was isolated from the sorted cells so that the TCRbeta CDR3 region could be sequenced. TCRbeta CDR3 regions were sequenced using the immunoSEQ Assay. Imported from immuneACCESS, the table was reduced by TCRdb to in-frame sequences with V and J called. These copies leave out some clones; in studies compared against another copy, an unresolved V gene accounts for under half, and the cause of the remainder is not known. The sample table shows some 52,000 clones, and around 80% are seen once. Of the sample, around 12% is held by the ten largest clones.

The sequence was collected from an adult with an advanced solid tumor such as melanoma, head and neck, liver or kidney cancer. The rearranged segments are TRBV27 and TRBJ2-5; 7 junctional bases match TRBD2. Source: CD4+ or CD8+ T cells sorted from blood, taken in a trial of the OX40 agonist ivuxolimab. The nucleotide sequence is given as TGTGCCAGCAGTTTAGGCGGGAGTAGTACAGAGACCCAGTACTTC. Its translation reads: CASSLGGSSTETQYF.